This T cell receptor (beta chain) was sequenced in a study of tumor and adjacent non-tumor tissue in lung cancer. A modified ARM-PCR protocol with three rounds of nested PCR amplified TCRbeta. A single record per CDR3 protein comes from TCRdb applying MiXCR to the multiplex PCR reads. The profile shows some 100,000 distinct CDR3 sequences, roughly 60% of them singletons. The CDR3 extends over 14 amino acids. Trimming pared 6 bases from V and 8 bases from J, leaving 18 bases between. Germline CDR1 reads LGHNA; CDR2 reads YNFKEQ. No cell sorting was done before RNA was extracted from the tissue. The normal lung tissue was taken more than 3 cm from the tumor edge.

The chain combines TRBV4-2 with TRBJ2-3; no clear D. The TCR comes from a man under 40 with non-small cell lung cancer. Sequences were obtained from distant non-tumor lung tissue. This CDR3 reads CASSETVTVSTQYF. DNA of the CDR3: TGTGCCAGCAGTGAGACGGTGACGGTTAGTACGCAGTATTTT.